The entry below describes one TCR beta chain. This CDR3 is built from 16 residues. The ends lost 1 base at V and 5 bases at J; junction bases unmatched: 10. Germline V gene lookup returns CDR1 SEHNR and CDR2 FQNEAQ (reference sequence). The data stem from a study of shared clonotypes between healthy human individuals. CD8 cells classed as naive were CD45RO-negative and positively selected for CCR7, excluding terminally differentiated effector memory CD45RA+ cells. Sequencing was performed with immunoSEQ multiplex PCR; in TCRdb, only in-frame clones are kept and a portion is missing. Of under 2,000,000 clones in the sample, about 95% are singletons; the top ten hold roughly 1.2%.

The chain joins TRBV7-9 to TRBJ2-5; 7 nucleotides agree with TRBD2. The clonotype originates from a man aged 18 to 30 in good health. Sequencing input: naive CD8+ T cells sorted from blood. The CDR3 sequence is CASSLVQTSPGETQYF. For the CDR3, the DNA is TGTGCCAGCAGCTTAGTCCAGACTAGCCCAGGGGAGACCCAGTACTTC.